This T cell receptor (beta chain) was sequenced in a study of blood T cell repertoires in COVID-19. Generated by immunoSEQ multiplex PCR, the TCRdb table keeps only in-frame clones and is missing some. The sample has 130,000 or so clones; 84% are singletons. Per germline, CDR1 SGHRS and CDR2 YFSETQ. Trimming at V came to 3 bases and at J to 2 bases, leaving 15 bases not matched to a gene. The CDR3 loop spans 18 amino acids. Sequencing was done on a sample of PBMCs or T cells enriched from blood (not recorded which). This chain connects TRBV5-1 to TRBJ2-3; 7 bases line up with TRBD2. The origin of this receptor is a woman in her forties or fifties with acute COVID-19. The CDR3 DNA reads as TGCGCCAGCAGCTCCGGTTTTTTGGCTAGCGGCGACACAGATACGCAGTATTTT. Encoded protein: CASSSGFLASGDTDTQYF. Using reference TRBV5-1 and TRBJ2-3 for the parts outside the CDR3, the full variable domain is KAGVTQTPRYLIKTRGQQVTLSCSPISGHRSVSWYQQTPGQGLQFLFEYFSETQRNKGNFPGRFSGRQFSNSRSEMNVSTLELGDSALYLCASSSGFLASGDTDTQYFGPGTRLTVL.